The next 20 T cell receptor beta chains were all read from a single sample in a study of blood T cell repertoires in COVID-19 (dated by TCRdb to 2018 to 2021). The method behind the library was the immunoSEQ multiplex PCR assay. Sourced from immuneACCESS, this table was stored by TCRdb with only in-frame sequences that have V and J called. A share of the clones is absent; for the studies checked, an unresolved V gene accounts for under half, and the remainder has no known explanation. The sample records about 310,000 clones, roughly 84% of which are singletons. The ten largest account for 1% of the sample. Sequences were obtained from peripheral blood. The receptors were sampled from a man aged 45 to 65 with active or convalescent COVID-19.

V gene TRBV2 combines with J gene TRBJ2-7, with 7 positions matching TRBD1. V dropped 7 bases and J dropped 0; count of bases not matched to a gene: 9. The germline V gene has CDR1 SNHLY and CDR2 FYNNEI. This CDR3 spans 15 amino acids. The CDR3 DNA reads TGTGCCAGCACTTCCGGGACAGATTACTCCTACGAGCAGTACTTC. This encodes CASTSGTDYSYEQYF.

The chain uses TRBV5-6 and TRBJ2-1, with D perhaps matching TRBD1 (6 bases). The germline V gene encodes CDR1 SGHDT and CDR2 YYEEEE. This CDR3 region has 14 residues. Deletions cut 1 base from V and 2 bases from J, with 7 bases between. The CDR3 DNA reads TGTGCCAGCAGCTTGTGGGGGCCCTACAATGAGCAGTTCTTC. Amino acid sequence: CASSLWGPYNEQFF.

CDR3 bases: TGTGCCAGCTCACGTGGCCCCAGTCGGGGTCGGGGCTATGGCTACACCTTC. Protein sequence: CASSRGPSRGRGYGYTF. The chain uses TRBV18 and TRBJ1-2; D is unclear. Trimming left V 4 bases short and J 4 bases short, with 22 bases between. This CDR3 contains 17 residues. Germline V gene sequence: CDR1 KGHSH, CDR2 LQKENI.

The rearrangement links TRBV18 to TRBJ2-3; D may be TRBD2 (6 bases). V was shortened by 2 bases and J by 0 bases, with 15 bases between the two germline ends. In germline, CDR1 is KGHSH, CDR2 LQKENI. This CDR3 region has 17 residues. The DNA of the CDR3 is TGTGCCAGCTCACCAGCGGGCGGGGCCCAAAGCACAGATACGCAGTATTTT. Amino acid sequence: CASSPAGGAQSTDTQYF.

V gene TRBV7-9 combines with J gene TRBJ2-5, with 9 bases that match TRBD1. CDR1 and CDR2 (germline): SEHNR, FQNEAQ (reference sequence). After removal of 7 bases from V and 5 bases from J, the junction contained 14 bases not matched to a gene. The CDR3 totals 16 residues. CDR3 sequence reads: CASTLRRDRDFETQYF. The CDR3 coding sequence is TGTGCCAGCACCCTACGAAGGGACAGGGATTTTGAGACCCAGTACTTC.

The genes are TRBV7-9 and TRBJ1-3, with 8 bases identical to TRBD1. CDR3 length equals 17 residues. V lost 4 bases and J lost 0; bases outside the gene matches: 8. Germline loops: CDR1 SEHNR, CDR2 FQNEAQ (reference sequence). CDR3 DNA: TGTGCCAGCAGCTCGTCCGGGACAGGCCACTCTGGAAACACCATATATTTT. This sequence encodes CASSSSGTGHSGNTIYF.

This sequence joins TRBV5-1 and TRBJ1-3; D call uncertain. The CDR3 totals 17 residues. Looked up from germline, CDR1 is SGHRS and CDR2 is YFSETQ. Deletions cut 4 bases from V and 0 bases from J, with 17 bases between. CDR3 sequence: CASSLDGEAYSGNTIYF. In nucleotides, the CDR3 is TGCGCCAGCAGCCTCGACGGGGAGGCGTACTCTGGAAACACCATATATTTT.

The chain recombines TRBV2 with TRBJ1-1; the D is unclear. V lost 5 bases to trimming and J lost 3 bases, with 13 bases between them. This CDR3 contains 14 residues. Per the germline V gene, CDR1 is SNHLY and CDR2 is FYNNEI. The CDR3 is CASSRQVPYTEAFF. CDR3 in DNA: TGTGCCAGCAGTAGGCAGGTTCCTTACACTGAAGCTTTCTTT.

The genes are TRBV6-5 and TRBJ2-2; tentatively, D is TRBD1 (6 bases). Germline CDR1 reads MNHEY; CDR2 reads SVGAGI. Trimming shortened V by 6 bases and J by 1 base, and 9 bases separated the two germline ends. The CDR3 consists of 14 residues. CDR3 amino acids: CASSETGNTGELFF. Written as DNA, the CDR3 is TGTGCCAGCAGCGAGACAGGGAACACCGGGGAGCTGTTTTTT.

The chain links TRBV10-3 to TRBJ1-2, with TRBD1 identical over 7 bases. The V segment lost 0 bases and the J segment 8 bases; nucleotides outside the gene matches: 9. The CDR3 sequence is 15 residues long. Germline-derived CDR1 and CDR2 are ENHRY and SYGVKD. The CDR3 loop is CAISESTGPQGGYTF. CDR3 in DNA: TGTGCCATCAGTGAGTCGACAGGGCCTCAGGGGGGCTACACCTTC.

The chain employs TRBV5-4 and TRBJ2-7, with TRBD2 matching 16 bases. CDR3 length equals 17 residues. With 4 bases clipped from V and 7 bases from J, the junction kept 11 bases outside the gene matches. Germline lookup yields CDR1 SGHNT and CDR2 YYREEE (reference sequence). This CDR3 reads CASSPGLAGGVISEQYF. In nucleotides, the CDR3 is TGTGCCAGCAGCCCGGGACTAGCGGGAGGGGTAATTAGTGAGCAGTACTTC.

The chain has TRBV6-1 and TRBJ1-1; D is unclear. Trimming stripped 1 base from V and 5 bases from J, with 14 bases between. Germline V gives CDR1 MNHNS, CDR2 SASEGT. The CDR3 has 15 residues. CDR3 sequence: CASSEGPGVGTEAFF. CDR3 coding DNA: TGTGCCAGCAGTGAAGGCCCCGGGGTCGGTACTGAAGCTTTCTTT.

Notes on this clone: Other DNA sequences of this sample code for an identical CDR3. This CDR3 reads CASSGEDSNQPQHF. In DNA form, the CDR3 reads TGTGCCAGCAGCGGAGAAGATAGCAATCAGCCCCAGCATTTT. The chain recombines TRBV9 with TRBJ1-5; D unclear. Per germline, CDR1 SGDLS and CDR2 YYNGEE. Trimming pared 3 bases from V and 0 bases from J, leaving 7 bases between. There are 14 residues in the CDR3.

The CDR3 nucleotides are TGTGCCACCAGTGACCCAGGGTCTAACTATGGCTACACCTTC. Translating gives CATSDPGSNYGYTF. This chain connects TRBV24-1 to TRBJ1-2, with D maybe TRBD1 (5 bases). CDR3 size: 14 residues. V was clipped by 4 bases and J by 0 bases, with 8 bases between them. CDR1 and CDR2 from the germline V gene are KGHDR and SFDVKD.

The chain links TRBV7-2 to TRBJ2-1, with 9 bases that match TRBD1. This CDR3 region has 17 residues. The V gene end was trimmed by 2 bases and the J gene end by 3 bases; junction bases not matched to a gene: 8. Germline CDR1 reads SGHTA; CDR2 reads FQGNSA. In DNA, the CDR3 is TGTGCCAGCAGCTTACAAAACCCGGGACAGGGCTACAATGAGCAGTTCTTC. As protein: CASSLQNPGQGYNEQFF.

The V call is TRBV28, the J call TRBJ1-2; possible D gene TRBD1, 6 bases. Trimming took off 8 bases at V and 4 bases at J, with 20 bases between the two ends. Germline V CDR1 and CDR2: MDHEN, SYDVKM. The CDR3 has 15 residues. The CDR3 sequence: CASSTLRGQRYGYTF. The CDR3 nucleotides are TGTGCCAGCTCGACACTCCGAGGACAGCGCTATGGCTACACCTTC.

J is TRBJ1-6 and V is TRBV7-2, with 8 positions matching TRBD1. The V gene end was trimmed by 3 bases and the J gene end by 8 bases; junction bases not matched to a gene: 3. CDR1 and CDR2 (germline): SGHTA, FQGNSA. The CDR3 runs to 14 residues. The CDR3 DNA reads TGTGCCAGCAGCTTCGGACAGGGAGATTCACCCCTCCACTTT. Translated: CASSFGQGDSPLHF. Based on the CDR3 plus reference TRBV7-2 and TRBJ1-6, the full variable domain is GAGVSQSPSNKVTEKGKDVELRCDPISGHTALYWYRQSLGQGLEFLIYFQGNSAPDKSGLPSDRFSAERTGGSVSTLTIQRTQQEDSAVYLCASSFGQGDSPLHFGNGTRLTVT.

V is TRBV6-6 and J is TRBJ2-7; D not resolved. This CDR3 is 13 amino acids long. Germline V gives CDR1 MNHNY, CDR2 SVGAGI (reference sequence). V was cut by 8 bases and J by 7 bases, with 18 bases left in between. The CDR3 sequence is CASEPQRSREQYF. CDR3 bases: TGTGCCAGCGAACCTCAACGGTCGCGGGAGCAGTACTTC.

CDR3 DNA sequence: TGTGCCAGCAGTTTAGAAGTGCGCACCGGGGAGCTGTTTTTT. This gives the protein CASSLEVRTGELFF. This rearrangement joins TRBV27 to TRBJ2-2; D remains unclear. The CDR3 runs 14 residues. Germline V lookup: CDR1 MNHEY, CDR2 SMNVEV (reference sequence). Trimming removed 2 bases at V and 4 bases at J, with 8 bases between.

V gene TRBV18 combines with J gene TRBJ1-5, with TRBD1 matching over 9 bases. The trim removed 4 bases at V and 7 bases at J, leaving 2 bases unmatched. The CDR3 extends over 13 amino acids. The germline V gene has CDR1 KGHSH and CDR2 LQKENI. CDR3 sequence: CASSRDREQPQHF. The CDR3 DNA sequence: TGTGCCAGCTCACGGGACAGGGAGCAGCCCCAGCATTTT.